The subject of this entry is one T cell receptor beta chain. This CDR3 is 17 amino acids long. CDR1 and CDR2 (germline): SQVTM, ANQGSEA. The junction had 19 bases not matched to a gene; V was cut back by 7 bases and J by 4 bases. Seattle patients were enrolled while actively infected and followed longitudinally. Authors' processing steps: It was from reference gene primer amplification that nucleated cell counts were estimated. Profiling relied on immunoSEQ multiplex PCR, and the TCRdb table lists in-frame clones only, not all of them. D and trimming were read from the DNA, whereas the V and J calls and clone size are those reported in that table. This table has some 370,000 clones, roughly 86% appearing once. These data belong to a study of blood T cell repertoires in COVID-19. Background on the study: PBMCs, B-cell-depleted T cells, or T cells provided the cDNA or gDNA that made up the material.

Sequencing used peripheral blood. The sequence came from a woman aged 25 to 39 with COVID-19, enrolled during active disease. This chain joins TRBV29-1 and TRBJ1-2; 9 bases are shared with TRBD1. CDR3 coding DNA: TGCAGCGCCAAAACATGGGGGACAGGGACGGTCGCCTATGGCTACACCTTC. Protein product: CSAKTWGTGTVAYGYTF.